The text below deals with one T cell receptor beta chain. The antigen this receptor binds is unknown. Base qualities are not provided; no much larger clone lies one nucleotide away. This specimen comes from a study of blood T cell repertoires in COVID-19 (dated by TCRdb to 2020 to 2021). About the full investigation: The collaborator samples originated in the United States, Italy and Spain and spanned the acute and convalescent phases of COVID-19. The prospective study material was composed of cDNA or gDNA derived from T cells, B-cell-depleted T cells, or PBMCs. Subjects who had been exposed to COVID-19, were actively infected with it, or had recovered from it provided the deeply sampled blood TCRbeta repertoires that made up the dataset. A freely available public database, intended as a resource for researchers studying the immune response to SARS-CoV-2, is where the repertoires were released. The samples were drawn from the first 160 participants of the ongoing ImmuneRACE study and from over 950 subjects provided by 6 global collaborators. The sample metadata nearly always contained a de-identified subject ID, COVID-19 status, age in years and sex. Where available, HLA class I and class II types were taken from metadata supplied by the sample provider and were not determined by assay-based typing. The research as a whole found: Clinical and demographic metadata were provided uncurated, with the amount varying by source and participant.

Participants in the prospective study were enrolled through a virtual design, were aged 18 to 89 years, and lived in 24 United States geographic areas. To assign participants to cohorts, the prospective study relied on clinical history that participants themselves reported in a screening survey and a study questionnaire. Recovered participants in ImmuneRACE Cohort 3 were defined by two consecutive negative NP/OP PCR tests, clearance by a healthcare professional, or resolution of symptoms. In the prospective study, mobile phlebotomists collected whole blood, serum and a nasopharyngeal or oropharyngeal swab from each participant. Over a roughly 2-month period, participants in the prospective study had the option of providing additional blood draws and questionnaires. Prospective study blood samples were shipped either frozen or at room temperature before DNA extraction. Taken from cysteine to phenylalanine, the CDR3 has 15 residues. CDR3 DNA only is kept here, 45 bases in frame from base 1. CDR1 and CDR2, per the germline V gene (reference sequence), are LNHDA and SQIVND. At the junction V is shortened by 3 bases and J by 4 bases; bases outside the gene matches: 5.

TCRbeta CDR3 regions were amplified from genomic DNA by means of the immunoSEQ Assay, a bias-controlled multiplex PCR. In the source study's methods: The number of nucleated cells in each sample was estimated from the amplification of reference gene primers within the assay. Sequence reads were collapsed and filtered to measure the absolute abundance of every unique TCRbeta CDR3 rearrangement. For each sample, productive Simpson clonality was calculated as the square root of Simpson's diversity index across productive rearrangements. TCRdb retrieved this table from immuneACCESS and kept in-frame rearrangements only. Not all clones are present; in checked studies, unresolved V genes account for under half, and no reason is known for the remainder. That table supplies the V and J calls and clone size; D and trimming were determined from the DNA. Here the sample has a few hundred thousand clones; around nine tenths occur a single time. The leading ten clones occupy approximately 9.3% of the sample.

The sample comprised PBMCs or T cells enriched from blood (not recorded which). The rearrangement joined TRBV19 to TRBJ1-2; the central 10 bases match TRBD1. The sequence was collected from a woman between 45 and 65 years old who had recovered from COVID-19. CDR3 region: CASSMRQGAVYGYTF. The DNA sequence is given as TGTGCCAGTAGTATGAGACAGGGGGCCGTCTATGGCTACACCTTC.